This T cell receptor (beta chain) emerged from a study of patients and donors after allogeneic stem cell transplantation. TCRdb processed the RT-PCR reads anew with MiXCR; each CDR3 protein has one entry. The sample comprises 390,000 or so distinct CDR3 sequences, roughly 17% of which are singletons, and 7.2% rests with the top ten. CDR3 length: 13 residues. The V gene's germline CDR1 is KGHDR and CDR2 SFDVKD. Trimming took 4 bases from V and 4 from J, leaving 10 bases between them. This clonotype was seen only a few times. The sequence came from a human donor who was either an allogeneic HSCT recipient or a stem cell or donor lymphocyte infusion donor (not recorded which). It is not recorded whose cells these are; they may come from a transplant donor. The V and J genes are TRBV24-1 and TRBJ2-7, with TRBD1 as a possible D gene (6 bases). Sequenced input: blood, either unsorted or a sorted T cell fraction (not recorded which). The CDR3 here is CATSEGQGYEQYF. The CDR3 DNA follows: TGTGCCACCAGTGAAGGTCAGGGGTACGAGCAGTACTTC.